A single sample is the source of the 5 T cell receptor beta chains below, sequenced in a study of T cell repertoires in cytomegalovirus infection. These receptors' antigens are unknown. TCRdb independently ran MiXCR on the reads; one entry per CDR3 protein. Of roughly 500,000 distinct CDR3 sequences detected, roughly 34% appear once; the ten largest clones hold roughly 15%. Sequenced material: cultured PBMCs, taken from culture after CMV antigen stimulation. The receptors stem from a human donor in good health (CMV status not recorded). Some clones in this sample may be carry-over from other donors' samples.

This clonotype was seen a few times. The chain is built from TRBV7-2 and TRBJ1-5, with TRBD1 as a possible D gene (6 bases). CDR3 size: 14 residues. CDR1 is SGHTA, CDR2 FQGNSA, per germline. Trimming cost V 4 bases and J 3 bases, with 10 bases left between them. Here the CDR3 DNA reads TGTGCCAGCAGCTCACAGGGTTACAATCAGCCCCAGCATTTT. It translates to CASSSQGYNQPQHF.

The chain joins TRBV7-2 to TRBJ2-3; the match to TRBD1 covers 8 bases. V gave up 7 bases and J gave up 0 bases; unmatched junction bases: 6. CDR1 and CDR2 (germline): SGHTA, FQGNSA. This CDR3 spans 15 amino acids. The CDR3 protein is CASNTQGVSTDTQYF. The CDR3 DNA is TGTGCCAGCAACACACAGGGGGTTAGCACAGATACGCAGTATTTT. Using reference TRBV7-2 and TRBJ2-3 for the parts outside the CDR3, the full variable domain is GAGVSQSPSNKVTEKGKDVELRCDPISGHTALYWYRQSLGQGLEFLIYFQGNSAPDKSGLPSDRFSAERTGGSVSTLTIQRTQQEDSAVYLCASNTQGVSTDTQYFGPGTRLTVL.

This clonotype was observed a few times. The gene calls are TRBV7-3 and TRBJ2-1; a possible D gene is TRBD2 (5 bases). V shed 0 bases and J shed 7 bases, with 13 bases lying between them. The CDR3 has 15 residues. Germline lookup yields CDR1 SGHTA and CDR2 FQGTGA. CDR3 protein: CASSLTSGLENEQFF. The CDR3 coding sequence is TGTGCCAGCAGCTTAACCAGCGGTCTGGAAAATGAGCAGTTCTTC.

The chain carries TRBV29-1 and TRBJ2-2; D is perhaps TRBD1 or TRBD2 (5 bases each). Germline V gives CDR1 SQVTM, CDR2 ANQGSEA. The CDR3 has 12 residues. Trimming cost V 4 bases and J 5 bases, with 8 bases left between them. Here the CDR3 DNA reads TGCAGCGTTGTGTGGGGGACCGGGGAGCTGTTTTTT. As protein: CSVVWGTGELFF.

The rearrangement joins TRBV10-3 to TRBJ1-6, with D uncertain. Germline CDR1 and CDR2: ENHRY and SYGVKD. The CDR3 loop spans 15 amino acids. V lost 2 bases to trimming and J lost 8 bases, with 13 bases between them. The CDR3 bases are TGTGCCATCAGTGAGAGCCACTTGAGGGATTCACCCCTCCACTTT. Translated, it gives CAISESHLRDSPLHF.